This T cell receptor (beta chain) derives from a study of vaccination and CD4 T cells after COVID-19. In the study overall: Median time from second vaccine dose to sampling was around 72 days (14 to 241). Notes on the study in general: Looking at convalescent patients, 304 of their 307 vaccine-specific clones were spike mono-reactive.

Sequencing of cultured CD4+ T cell DNA used the Oncomine TCR Beta short-read assay. From cultured CD4+ T cells, genomic DNA was extracted. Each CDR3 protein is one row after TCRdb ran MiXCR on the PCR reads. The table includes fewer than 12,000 distinct CDR3 sequences, roughly 55% detected once. The CDR3 spans 11 residues. V was shortened by 3 bases and J by 3 bases, with 5 bases between the two germline ends. CDR1 DFQATT and CDR2 SNEGSKA come from the germline V gene (reference sequence). As to this clonotype: Antigen unknown.

Treatment meaning: approximately nine-day PBMC culture with coronavirus spike peptide pools or control peptides (ViraFEST assay). Alongside approximately 10 IU/ml IL-2 and around 10 ug/ml peptide pools, PBMCs were cultured at some 2 million per well. The clonotype originates from a human donor who had recovered from COVID-19. The J gene is TRBJ1-2, the V gene TRBV20-1, with no clear D. Source material: CD4+ T cells from blood, cultured in vitro. This CDR3 reads CSARRDYGYTF. The CDR3 nucleotides are TGCAGTGCTAGGAGGGACTATGGCTACACCTTC.